This passage covers 20 T cell receptor beta chains from one sample sequenced in a study of early T cells in non-severe SARS-CoV-2 infection. TCRdb fed the 5' RACE reads into MiXCR, producing one record per CDR3 protein. The repertoire holds roughly 36,000 distinct CDR3 sequences, with approximately 5.3% as singletons. The specimen sequenced was whole blood. The source is an adult who was a healthcare worker with PCR-confirmed SARS-CoV-2 infection or an uninfected control (not recorded which).

This clonotype was recorded many times. V gene TRBV10-2 combines with J gene TRBJ1-1, with no clear D. The CDR3 extends over 13 amino acids. Per the germline V gene, CDR1 is WSHSY and CDR2 is SAAADI. Between the trimmed V and J ends, which lost 6 bases and 1 base, there was a span of 9 bases. CDR3 protein: CASRDTGNTEAFF. The CDR3 DNA sequence: TGCGCCAGCAGAGACACGGGGAACACTGAAGCTTTCTTT.

This clonotype was recorded at least ten times. The chain has TRBV20-1 and TRBJ2-7; tentative D call: TRBD2 (5 bases). The CDR3 is 15 amino acids. V was trimmed by 5 bases and J by 6 bases, leaving 23 bases between them. Looked up from germline, CDR1 is DFQATT and CDR2 is SNEGSKA (reference sequence). CDR3 nucleotide sequence: TGCAGTGCTGATAAACCCCTGCAGGAGGTGGGCGAGCAGTACTTC. Protein: CSADKPLQEVGEQYF.

The chain couples TRBV29-1 to TRBJ2-6; 8 bases match TRBD2. The V gene end was trimmed by 5 bases and the J gene end by 3 bases; junction bases not matched to a gene: 6. CDR3 length equals 15 residues. Germline lookup yields CDR1 SQVTM and CDR2 ANQGSEA. This CDR3 is CSVRTGGLGANVLTF. CDR3 DNA sequence: TGCAGCGTTCGGACGGGGGGGCTTGGGGCCAACGTCCTGACTTTC.

The chain has TRBV5-1 and TRBJ1-2; D is possibly TRBD1 (5 bases). Germline loops: CDR1 SGHRS, CDR2 YFSETQ. V was shortened by 0 bases and J by 0 bases, with 9 bases between the two germline ends. The CDR3 runs 15 residues. The CDR3 sequence: CASSLVPGPNYGYTF. The CDR3 DNA follows: TGCGCCAGCAGCTTGGTTCCGGGACCTAACTATGGCTACACCTTC.

This clonotype was picked up many times. The J gene is TRBJ1-1, the V gene TRBV11-2; TRBD1 might be the D (5 bases). Germline CDR1 and CDR2: SGHAT and FQNNGV. V was shortened by 5 bases and J by 1 base, with 14 bases between the two germline ends. The CDR3 extends over 15 amino acids. DNA of the CDR3: TGTGCCAGCAGCGTGGCGCCCGGGGCGAACACTGAAGCTTTCTTT. This sequence encodes CASSVAPGANTEAFF.

This clonotype was detected many times. V gene TRBV11-2 combines with J gene TRBJ2-2; TRBD2 matches at 10 bases. Trimming cost V 7 bases and J 0 bases; bases outside gene matches: 11. The CDR3 length is 18 residues. CDR1 SGHAT and CDR2 FQNNGV come from the germline V gene. The CDR3 DNA reads as TGTGCCAGCAACTTGGACACTAGCGGGGTTCCGAACACCGGGGAGCTGTTTTTT. This encodes CASNLDTSGVPNTGELFF.

At least ten counts were recorded for this clonotype. The chain carries TRBV20-1 and TRBJ2-7; 7 bases align to TRBD2. Germline-derived CDR1 and CDR2 are DFQATT and SNEGSKA (reference sequence). CDR3 size: 14 residues. V gave up 1 base and J gave up 1 base; unmatched junction bases: 4. In nucleotides, the CDR3 is TGCAGTGCTAGAGGGGGGGGATCTTCCTACGAGCAGTACTTC. Residues: CSARGGGSSYEQYF.

The V and J genes are TRBV5-1 and TRBJ2-3, with a weak D call TRBD1 (6 bases). CDR3 length: 16 residues. Between the trimmed V and J ends, which lost 2 bases and 4 bases, there was a span of 17 bases. Germline CDR1 and CDR2: SGHRS and YFSETQ. The CDR3 loop reads CASSLSGTDSSDTQYF. In DNA, the CDR3 is TGCGCCAGCAGCTTATCCGGGACGGACAGTTCAGATACGCAGTATTTT.

This clonotype was counted many times. The J gene is TRBJ1-5, the V gene TRBV6-2 or TRBV6-3; D gene uncertain. Per germline, CDR1 MNHEY and CDR2 SVGEGT. The CDR3 totals 15 residues. V dropped 0 bases and J dropped 0 bases, with 6 bases sitting between them. The CDR3, as DNA: TGTGCCAGCAGTTACTCTTGGGCTAGCAATCAGCCCCAGCATTTT. It translates to CASSYSWASNQPQHF.

This sequence joins TRBV18 and TRBJ2-7, with D possibly TRBD1 on 6 matching bases. Germline V lookup: CDR1 KGHSH, CDR2 LQKENI. CDR3 length equals 14 residues. V lost 0 bases, J lost 5 bases, and 11 bases lay in between. CDR3: CASSPPGAWDEQYF. CDR3 coding DNA: TGTGCCAGCTCACCACCGGGGGCATGGGACGAGCAGTACTTC.

The rearrangement joins TRBV7-9 to TRBJ2-7; TRBD1 matches at 9 bases. V lost 0 bases and J lost 5; bases outside the gene matches: 5. This CDR3 is 15 amino acids long. CDR1 and CDR2 (germline): SEHNR, FQNEAQ (reference sequence). Written as DNA, the CDR3 is TGTGCCAGCAGCTTAGCTGGGACAGGGTACCACGAGCAGTACTTC. It translates to CASSLAGTGYHEQYF. Combining the CDR3 with reference TRBV7-9 and TRBJ2-7 gives the whole variable domain DTGVSQNPRHKITKRGQNVTFRCDPISEHNRLYWYRQTLGQGPEFLTYFQNEAQLEKSRLLSDRFSAERPKGSFSTLEIQRTEQGDSAMYLCASSLAGTGYHEQYFGPGTRLTVT.

This rearrangement joins TRBV11-2 to TRBJ2-4; D possibly corresponds to TRBD2 (6 bases). This CDR3 is built from 15 residues. Germline V gene sequence: CDR1 SGHAT, CDR2 FQNNGV. Trimming left V 5 bases short and J 5 bases short, with 16 bases between. CDR3 sequence reads: CASSPRGGTQNIQYF. The CDR3 coding sequence is TGTGCCAGCAGCCCGCGAGGAGGGACCCAAAACATTCAGTACTTC.

This clonotype was picked up many times. The V and J genes are TRBV6-5 and TRBJ1-6, with D possibly being TRBD1 (5 bases). In germline, CDR1 is MNHEY, CDR2 SVGAGI. This CDR3 comprises 14 residues. Trimming took off 2 bases at V and 7 bases at J, with 9 bases between the two ends. CDR3 nucleotides: TGTGCCAGCAGTTACGGGGAGGGGAATTCACCCCTCCACTTT. This sequence encodes CASSYGEGNSPLHF.

The table lists this clonotype with many counts. The gene calls are TRBV10-1 and TRBJ2-1; 7 bases agree with TRBD1. This CDR3 has 14 residues. V lost 6 bases and J lost 2; bases outside the gene matches: 4. The germline V gene has CDR1 WNHNN and CDR2 SYGVQD (reference sequence). CDR3 in amino acids: CASSGQVAYNEQFF. CDR3 nucleotide sequence: TGCGCCAGCAGCGGACAGGTTGCCTACAATGAGCAGTTCTTC.

This clonotype has a count of ten or more. The rearrangement joins TRBV7-3 to TRBJ2-2; D remains ambiguous. The V end was cut by 1 base, the J end by 4 bases, with 4 bases between. Germline assignment: CDR1 SGHTA and CDR2 FQGTGA. The CDR3 is made up of 13 amino acids. The CDR3 nucleotides read TGTGCCAGCAGCTTAATGGTCACCGGGGAGCTGTTTTTT. Protein sequence: CASSLMVTGELFF.

This clonotype has only a few counts. The chain carries TRBV20-1 and TRBJ2-5, with a possible D match to TRBD2 (6 bases). V lost 6 bases and J 7 bases, leaving 21 bases between the germline ends. Germline values: CDR1 DFQATT, CDR2 SNEGSKA (reference sequence). The CDR3 contains 14 residues. The CDR3 DNA sequence: TGCAGTGCCCCGACGGGACTCCTCTCGGGGACCCAGTACTTC. Protein sequence: CSAPTGLLSGTQYF.

This clonotype was observed at least ten times. The CDR3 is CASRSSYEQYF. CDR3 DNA: TGTGCCAGCAGATCTAGCTACGAGCAGTACTTC. The rearrangement uses TRBV12-3 or TRBV12-4 and TRBJ2-7; D gene uncertain. The CDR3 has 11 residues. Trimming took off 6 bases at V and 3 bases at J, with 6 bases between the two ends.

The sample holds a few counts of this clonotype. The rearrangement links TRBV12-3 or TRBV12-4 to TRBJ2-1, with D tentatively TRBD2 (5 bases). V lost 10 bases, J lost 4 bases, and 17 bases lay in between. CDR3 length: 14 residues. The CDR3 bases are TGTGCCATCCTCTCTAGCCCCCTTTACAATGAGCAGTTCTTC. Its protein is CAILSSPLYNEQFF.

This chain joins TRBV28 and TRBJ2-2; a possible D gene is TRBD1 (5 bases). From germline, CDR1 is MDHEN and CDR2 SYDVKM. The CDR3 loop spans 13 amino acids. Trimming left V 5 bases short and J 6 bases short, with 10 bases between. CDR3 amino acids: CASSLRAPGELFF. The CDR3 DNA reads as TGTGCCAGCAGTCTCAGGGCCCCCGGGGAGCTGTTTTTT. Complete variable domain (other parts from reference TRBV28 and TRBJ2-2): DVKVTQSSRYLVKRTGEKVFLECVQDMDHENMFWYRQDPGLGLRLIYFSYDVKMKEKGDIPEGYSVSREKKERFSLILESASTNQTSMYLCASSLRAPGELFFGEGSRLTVL.

This clonotype was seen a handful of times. The chain has TRBV20-1 and TRBJ2-1; unclear D gene. This CDR3 is built from 12 residues. V lost 6 bases and J 6 bases, leaving 12 bases between the germline ends. Per the germline V gene, CDR1 is DFQATT and CDR2 is SNEGSKA (reference sequence). CDR3 sequence (DNA): TGCAGTGCCGGGCCCAGAGGCAATGAGCAGTTCTTC. It encodes CSAGPRGNEQFF.